This T cell receptor beta chain was identified in a study of long-term antiretroviral therapy in people with HIV. Study outcomes and limitations: Specimens of blood were obtained during about 2003 to 2017, possibly under older ART regimens. Across all time points, the repertoire was dominated by clones that expanded before ART.

The J segment lost 1 base and the V segment lost 5 bases, leaving 4 bases of the junction unmatched. The CDR3 contains 16 residues. Germline CDR1 is SGHTA and CDR2 is FQGNSA. With respect to this clone: Its antigen is unidentified.

Among participants with HIV, every one received treatment in the United States. Survey-level resolution applied to immunoSEQ assay v3.0. Assay: immunoSEQ multiplex PCR; the TCRdb copy retains only in-frame clones and omits some. The table shows about 25,000 clones, with 65% to 90% occurring only once. The sequence came from a man aged 45 to 65 with HIV. J is TRBJ2-3 and V is TRBV7-2; 12 nucleotides align to TRBD2. The sample here was unsorted PBMCs, taken 1.2 years after starting antiretroviral therapy. Here the CDR3 DNA reads TGTGCCAGCAGCGTGGGACTAGCGGGCCGCACAGATACGCAGTATTTT. It codes for CASSVGLAGRTDTQYF.